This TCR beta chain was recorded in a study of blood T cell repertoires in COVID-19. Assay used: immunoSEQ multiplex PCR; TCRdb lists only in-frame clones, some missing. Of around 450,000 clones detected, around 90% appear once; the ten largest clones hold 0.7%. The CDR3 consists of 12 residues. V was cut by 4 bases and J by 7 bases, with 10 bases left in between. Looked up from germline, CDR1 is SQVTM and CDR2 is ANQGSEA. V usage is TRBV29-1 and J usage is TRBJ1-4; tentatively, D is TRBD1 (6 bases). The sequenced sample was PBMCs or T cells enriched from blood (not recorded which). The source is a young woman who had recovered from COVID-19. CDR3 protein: CSVVQGGEKLFF. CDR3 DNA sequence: TGCAGCGTTGTACAGGGCGGTGAAAAACTGTTTTTT.